This T cell receptor (beta chain) came from a study of cytomegalovirus exposure and HLA in healthy donors. Study background: A prior analysis found about 120 million unique TCR beta sequences from approximately 200 million T cells.

The PCR employed 60 Vbeta primers together with 13 Jbeta primers. Profiled with immunoSEQ multiplex PCR; TCRdb holds only in-frame clones, not every one. In the table there are roughly 140,000 clones, about 82% of which are singletons. This CDR3 has 17 residues. CDR1 SEHNR and CDR2 FQNEAQ come from the germline V gene (reference sequence). Losses at the gene ends were 5 bases for V and 3 bases for J; bases not matched to a gene: 13. About this clone: No antigen is known for it.

Study outcomes and limitations: Reportedly, cytomegalovirus status was diagnosed with high sensitivity and specificity. Per published accounts, TCR beta sequences correctly predicted the HLA-A and HLA-B alleles of most subjects.

Sequencing was done on a sample of PBMCs. The TCR comes from a male donor in good health and CMV-seronegative. The chain combines TRBV7-9 with TRBJ2-7; 10 positions match TRBD2. CDR3 amino acids: CASSLPPLAGEFYEQYF. The CDR3 DNA reads TGTGCCAGCAGCCTTCCCCCCCTAGCGGGAGAATTCTACGAGCAGTACTTC.